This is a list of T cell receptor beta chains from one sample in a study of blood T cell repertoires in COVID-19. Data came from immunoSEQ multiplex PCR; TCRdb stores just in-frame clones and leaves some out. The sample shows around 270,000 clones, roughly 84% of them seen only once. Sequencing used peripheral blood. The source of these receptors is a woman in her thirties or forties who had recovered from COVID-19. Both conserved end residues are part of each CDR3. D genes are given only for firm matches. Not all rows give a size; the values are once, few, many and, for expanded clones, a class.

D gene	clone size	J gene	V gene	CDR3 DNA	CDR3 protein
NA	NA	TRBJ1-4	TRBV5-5	TGTGCCAGCAGCCAGGGTGAACGGAGCTTGCTGTTTTTT	CASSQGERSLLFF
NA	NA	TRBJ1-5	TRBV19	TGTGCCAGTAGTCGGGGACATAGTGGCAATCAGCCCCAGCATTTT	CASSRGHSGNQPQHF
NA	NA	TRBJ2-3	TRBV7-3	TGTGCCAGCAGCGTCGAGCCAGGGGCGTCGAATACGCAGTATTTT	CASSVEPGASNTQYF
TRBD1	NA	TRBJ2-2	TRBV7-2	TGTGCCAGCAGCTTAGTTTCGGGACAGGGGATTAGTAGCGGGGAGCTGTTTTTT	CASSLVSGQGISSGELFF
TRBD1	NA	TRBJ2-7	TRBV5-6	TGTGCCAGCAGCCTCGGATACAGGGGCAGAAGGTACTTC	CASSLGYRGRRYF
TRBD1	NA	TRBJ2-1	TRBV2	TGTGCCACCCAGCCGGGACAGGGAAGGGATGAGCAGTTCTTC	CATQPGQGRDEQFF
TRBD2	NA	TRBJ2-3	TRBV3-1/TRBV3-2	TGTGCCAGCAGCCACCCTAGCGGGGAAGATACGCAGTATTTT	CASSHPSGEDTQYF
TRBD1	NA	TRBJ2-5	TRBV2	TGTGCCAGTAAGGACAGGGGAGAGACCCAGTACTTC	CASKDRGETQYF
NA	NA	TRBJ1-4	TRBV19	TGTGCCAGTAGTCCATCAAGGACATTCTCTAATGAAAAACTGTTTTTT	CASSPSRTFSNEKLFF
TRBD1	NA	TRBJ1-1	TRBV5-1	TGCGCCAGCAGCCCCGGTCGACAGGGAAGCACTGAAGCTTTCTTT	CASSPGRQGSTEAFF
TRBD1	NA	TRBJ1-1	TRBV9	TGTGCCAGCAGCGTAGCTGGACAGGGACCCCCTACTGAAGCTTTCTTT	CASSVAGQGPPTEAFF
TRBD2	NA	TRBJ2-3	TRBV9	TGTGCCAGCACCCTAGCGGGGGAACGCACAGATACGCAGTATTTT	CASTLAGERTDTQYF
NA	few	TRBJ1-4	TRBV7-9	TGTGCCAGCAGCTTAGGCCACCCGGGGACTAATGAAAAACTGTTTTTT	CASSLGHPGTNEKLFF
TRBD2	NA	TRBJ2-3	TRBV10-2	TGCGCCAGCAGTGAGCTAATAGCGGGGGGCCGCCGTGGTACGCAGTATTTT	CASSELIAGGRRGTQYF
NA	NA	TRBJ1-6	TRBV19	TGTGCCAGTAGTACCCTGGCCCCCCCCAGTACACCCCTCCACTTT	CASSTLAPPSTPLHF
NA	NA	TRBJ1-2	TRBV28	TGTGCCAGCAGGAACCAGGGTTTTGACTATGGCTACACCTTC	CASRNQGFDYGYTF
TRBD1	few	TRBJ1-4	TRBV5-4	TGTGCCAGCAGCTCCGGGACAGGGGTTGAAAAACTGTTTTTT	CASSSGTGVEKLFF
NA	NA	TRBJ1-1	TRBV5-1	TGCGCCAGCAGCTTATATCAGGGACTCCCTGGGGGGACTGAAGCTTTCTTT	CASSLYQGLPGGTEAFF
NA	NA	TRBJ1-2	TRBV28	TGTGCCAGCAGGGGCAGGGGAAAGGGTGGCTACACCTTC	CASRGRGKGGYTF
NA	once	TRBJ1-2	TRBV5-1	TGCGCCAGCAGCCGGGATTCTAACTATGGCTACACCTTC	CASSRDSNYGYTF
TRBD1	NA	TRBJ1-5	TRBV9	TGTGCCAGCAGCGAGGGGCAGGGGGCTGGCAATCAGCCCCAGCATTTT	CASSEGQGAGNQPQHF
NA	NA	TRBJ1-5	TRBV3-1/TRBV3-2	TGTGCCAGCAGCCAAGGCGGGGGGAGAAGCAATCAGCCCCAGCATTTT	CASSQGGGRSNQPQHF
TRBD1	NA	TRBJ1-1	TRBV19	TGTGCCAGTAGTATACAGGGGGCGAGGAACACTGAAGCTTTCTTT	CASSIQGARNTEAFF
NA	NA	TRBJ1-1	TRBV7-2	TGTGCCAGTCACCAGCAGGCAGGTCAGAACACTGAAGCTTTCTTT	CASHQQAGQNTEAFF
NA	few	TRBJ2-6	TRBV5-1	TGCGCCAGCAGCTTGCAGGTTACCACTGGGGCCAACGTCCTGACTTTC	CASSLQVTTGANVLTF
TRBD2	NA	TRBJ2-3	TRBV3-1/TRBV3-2	TGTGCCAGCAGCTCCACGCGCCGGGGAGGGCCAACAGATACGCAGTATTTT	CASSSTRRGGPTDTQYF
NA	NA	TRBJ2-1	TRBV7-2	TGTGCCAGCAGCTTAGGGCTCCTCAATGAGCAGTTCTTC	CASSLGLLNEQFF
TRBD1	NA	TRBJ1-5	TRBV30	TGTGCCTGGAGTGTACCGGGACAGCGTTACAATCAGCCCCAGCATTTT	CAWSVPGQRYNQPQHF
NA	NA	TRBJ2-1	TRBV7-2	TGTGCCAGCAGCCCCCCAGGGGCCCAGAATGAGCAGTTCTTC	CASSPPGAQNEQFF
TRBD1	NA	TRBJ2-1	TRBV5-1	TGCGCCAGCAGCCAACAGGGGAGTGAGCAGTTCTTC	CASSQQGSEQFF
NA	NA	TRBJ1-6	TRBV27	TGTGCCAGCAGCAGACAGTATAGCTCCTATAATTCACCCCTCCACTTT	CASSRQYSSYNSPLHF
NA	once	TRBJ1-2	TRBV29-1	TGCAGCGTTGCCGGGAACTATGGCTACACCTTC	CSVAGNYGYTF
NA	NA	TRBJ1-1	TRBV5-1	TGCGCCAGCAGCTTCGGGGGGGACACTGAAGCTTTCTTT	CASSFGGDTEAFF
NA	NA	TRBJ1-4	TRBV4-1	TGCGCCAGCAGCCAAGATCTAGCGAGAAGAGCAACTAATGAAAAACTGTTTTTT	CASSQDLARRATNEKLFF
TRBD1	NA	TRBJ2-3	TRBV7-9	TGTGCCAGCAGCCCCCTACAGGGGGATCACACAGATACGCAGTATTTT	CASSPLQGDHTDTQYF
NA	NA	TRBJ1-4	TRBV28	TGTGCCAGCAGCTCGGGGGCCAGGGAGGGATCACTTGAAAAACTGTTTTTT	CASSSGAREGSLEKLFF
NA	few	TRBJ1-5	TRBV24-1	TGTGCCACCAGGTCCTGGCAGGATCAGCCCCAGCATTTT	CATRSWQDQPQHF
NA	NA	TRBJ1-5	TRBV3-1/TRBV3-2	TGTGCCAGCAGCCAAGATCTTCCCCGACACAGCAATCAGCCCCAGCATTTT	CASSQDLPRHSNQPQHF
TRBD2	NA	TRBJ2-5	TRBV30	TGTGCCTGGAACCCAATAGCGGGGCGAGAGACCCAGTACTTC	CAWNPIAGRETQYF
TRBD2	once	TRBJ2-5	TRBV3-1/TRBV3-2	TGTGCCAGCAGCCAATCTAGCGGGGGCCGGGAGACCCAGTACTTC	CASSQSSGGRETQYF
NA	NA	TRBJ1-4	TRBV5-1	TGCGCCAGCAGCGCCGGGAACCCTAATGAAAAACTGTTTTTT	CASSAGNPNEKLFF
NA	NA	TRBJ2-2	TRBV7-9	TGTGCCAGCAGAGCGGACCACACGACCGGGGAGCTGTTTTTT	CASRADHTTGELFF
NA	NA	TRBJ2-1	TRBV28	TGTGCCAGCAGTCCCTCCGGACTACCTTACAATGAGCAGTTCTTC	CASSPSGLPYNEQFF
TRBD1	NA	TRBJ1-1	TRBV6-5	TGTGCCAGCAGTTATGGACAGGGAGGTACTGAAGCTTTCTTT	CASSYGQGGTEAFF
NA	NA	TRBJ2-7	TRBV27	TGTGCCAGCGCGGAGGGGATCCGACTCTACGAGCAGTACTTC	CASAEGIRLYEQYF
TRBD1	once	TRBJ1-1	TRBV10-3	TGTGCCATCAGCGGGACAGCGAACACTGAAGCTTTCTTT	CAISGTANTEAFF
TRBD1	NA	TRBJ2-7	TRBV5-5	TGTGCCAGCAGCACGGGACAGGGGGCTTACGAGCAGTACTTC	CASSTGQGAYEQYF
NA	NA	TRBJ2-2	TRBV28	TGTGCCAGCAGTTTATCTCAGGGGGAGCTGTTTTTT	CASSLSQGELFF
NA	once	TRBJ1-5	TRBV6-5	TGTGCCAGCAGTTTTCGCCAGGATCAGCCCCAGCATTTT	CASSFRQDQPQHF
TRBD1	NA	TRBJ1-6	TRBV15	TGTGCCACTTGGGACAGGGTATCACCCCTCCACTTT	CATWDRVSPLHF
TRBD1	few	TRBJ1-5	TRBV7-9	TGTGCCAGCAGCTGGGACAGGAGTAATCAGCCCCAGCATTTT	CASSWDRSNQPQHF
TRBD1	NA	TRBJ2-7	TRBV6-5	TGTGCCAGCAGCCCAACAGGGGGTGCCCCCTACGAGCAGTACTTC	CASSPTGGAPYEQYF
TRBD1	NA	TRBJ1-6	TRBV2	TGTGCCAGCAGTGCTCCCGACAGGGATTCACCCCTCCACTTT	CASSAPDRDSPLHF
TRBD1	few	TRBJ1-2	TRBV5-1	TGCGCCAGCAGCTTTTCGGACAGGGACGGGTATGGCTACACCTTC	CASSFSDRDGYGYTF
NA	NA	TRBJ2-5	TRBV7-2	TGTGCCAGCAGCTTAGTACAGCAGAAAGAGACCCAGTACTTC	CASSLVQQKETQYF